This TCR beta chain was captured in a study of regulatory T cells in long-lasting Graves disease. For the study at large: More than 5 years of antithyroid drugs with positive TSH receptor antibodies defined persistent Graves' disease. Study-wide results and caveats: Newly diagnosed patients had higher TCR diversity than persistent Graves' patients did. Persistent patients shared some 2,900 public clonotypes among themselves. Newly diagnosed patients shared fewer, at about a thousand. Favored gene segments in persistent disease were TRBV28, TRBJ1-2 and TRBJ2-5.

Assembly of TCR beta libraries relied on iRepertoire HTBI primers together with Arm-PCR of CDR3 regions. TCRdb passed the multiplex PCR reads through MiXCR, listing each CDR3 protein once. The table has almost 350,000 distinct CDR3 sequences, around 19% seen once. The CDR3 is made up of 17 amino acids. Trimming cost V 0 bases and J 0 bases, with 12 bases left between them. Germline values: CDR1 SGHTA, CDR2 FQGNSA. Time point here: persistent/refractory GD, antithyroid drugs over 5 years with positive TRAb. From RNA extracted from PBMCs, the TCR library was made. This clonotype appeared a few times. The antigen is unknown.

This sequence originates from a female donor with Graves disease. The rearrangement links TRBV7-2 to TRBJ1-5; a possible D gene is TRBD1 (6 bases). Sequences were derived from peripheral blood mononuclear cells (PBMCs), sampled when the disease was refractory, from a patient treated with antithyroid drugs. The CDR3 is CASSLAETGYSNQPQHF. The CDR3 region has the DNA TGTGCCAGCAGCTTAGCGGAGACAGGTTATAGCAATCAGCCCCAGCATTTT. The full variable domain, its missing parts supplied by reference TRBV7-2 and TRBJ1-5, is GAGVSQSPSNKVTEKGKDVELRCDPISGHTALYWYRQSLGQGLEFLIYFQGNSAPDKSGLPSDRFSAERTGGSVSTLTIQRTQQEDSAVYLCASSLAETGYSNQPQHFGDGTRLSIL.